A single sample is the source of the 10 T cell receptor beta chains below, sequenced in a study of blood T cell repertoires in COVID-19. The protocol was immunoSEQ multiplex PCR, while the TCRdb copy is restricted to in-frame clones and leaves out a portion. The data show about 220,000 clones, 70% to 85% seen once. The sample was PBMCs or T cells enriched from blood (not recorded which). All receptors come from a woman aged 40 to 49 with acute COVID-19.

V is TRBV6-2 or TRBV6-3 and J is TRBJ2-7; 8 positions agree with TRBD1. V lost 5 bases, J lost 7 bases, and 13 bases stayed unmatched. The CDR3 covers 15 residues. In germline, CDR1 is MNHEY, CDR2 SVGEGT. The CDR3 DNA follows: TGTGCCAGCAGTACTGGACAGGGCGGTCGGAAAGAGCAGTACTTC. It codes for CASSTGQGGRKEQYF.

The chain combines TRBV7-8 with TRBJ1-3; unclear D gene. Trimming removed 4 bases from V and 2 bases from J, with 12 bases in between. The CDR3 extends over 15 amino acids. Germline CDR1 is SGHVS and CDR2 is FQNEAQ. The CDR3 sequence is CASSSHGVPGNTIYF. CDR3 sequence (DNA): TGTGCCAGCAGCTCCCACGGGGTCCCTGGAAACACCATATATTTT.

The V and J genes are TRBV5-4 and TRBJ2-2, with D unclear. The CDR3 extends over 12 amino acids. Germline V lookup: CDR1 SGHNT, CDR2 YYREEE (reference sequence). With 4 bases removed from V and 6 bases from J, the gap between germline ends came to 7 bases. The CDR3 spells CASSPSPGELFF. CDR3 DNA sequence: TGTGCCAGCAGCCCAAGCCCCGGGGAGCTGTTTTTT.

The chain couples TRBV10-3 to TRBJ2-3; TRBD2 aligns across 8 bases. V lost 0 bases to trimming and J lost 0 bases; unmatched junction nucleotides: 5. The V gene's germline CDR1 is ENHRY and CDR2 SYGVKD. The length of the CDR3 is 17 residues. The CDR3 protein is CAISESPSGSSTDTQYF. Written as DNA, the CDR3 is TGTGCCATCAGTGAGTCTCCTAGCGGGTCTAGCACAGATACGCAGTATTTT.

The V and J genes are TRBV5-1 and TRBJ2-1; 10 nucleotides agree with TRBD2. The CDR3 covers 18 residues. Per the germline V gene, CDR1 is SGHRS and CDR2 is YFSETQ. The V and J ends lost 0 bases and 0 bases, in that order; junction bases with no gene match: 6. The CDR3 sequence: CASSLEAASGSSYNEQFF. DNA for the CDR3: TGCGCCAGCAGCTTGGAGGCGGCTAGCGGGAGCTCCTACAATGAGCAGTTCTTC.

The genes are TRBV10-3 and TRBJ2-7; TRBD1 aligns across 7 bases. V shed 2 bases and J 7 bases; nucleotides not matched to a gene: 8. The V gene's germline CDR1 is ENHRY and CDR2 SYGVKD. CDR3 length equals 14 residues. The CDR3 reads CAISEENRGGEQYF. As DNA, the CDR3 is TGTGCCATCAGTGAGGAAAACAGGGGTGGAGAGCAGTACTTC.

The chain recombines TRBV10-3 with TRBJ1-6; TRBD1 matches at 8 bases. Germline lookup yields CDR1 ENHRY and CDR2 SYGVKD. This CDR3 is 13 amino acids long. J gave up 10 bases and V 10 bases, and 9 bases lay outside the gene matches. CDR3 in amino acids: CASRTGFRSPLHF. The CDR3 coding sequence is TGTGCCAGCCGGACAGGGTTTAGGTCACCCCTCCACTTT.

The chain uses TRBV29-1 and TRBJ1-2; 10 bases are a match to TRBD1. The CDR3 consists of 13 residues. V lost 4 bases to trimming and J lost 7 bases; unmatched junction nucleotides: 6. The germline V gene encodes CDR1 SQVTM and CDR2 ANQGSEA. The CDR3 DNA reads TGCAGCGTTGGGACAGGGGGTGGATTTGGCTACACCTTC. It specifies CSVGTGGGFGYTF.

This chain joins TRBV7-9 and TRBJ1-6; D is uncertain. The CDR3 runs 14 residues. Germline-derived CDR1 and CDR2 are SEHNR and FQNEAQ (reference sequence). Trimming cost V 1 base and J 8 bases, with 9 bases left between them. In nucleotides, the CDR3 is TGTGCCAGCAGCTTAGGAGAGGGTTATTCACCCCTCCACTTT. The encoded protein is CASSLGEGYSPLHF. Complete variable domain (other parts from reference TRBV7-9 and TRBJ1-6): DTGVSQNPRHKITKRGQNVTFRCDPISEHNRLYWYRQTLGQGPEFLTYFQNEAQLEKSRLLSDRFSAERPKGSFSTLEIQRTEQGDSAMYLCASSLGEGYSPLHFGNGTRLTVT.

This clone was recorded only once. The chain recombines TRBV14 with TRBJ1-4; D remains ambiguous. This CDR3 is 16 amino acids long. V was pared by 0 bases and J by 6 bases, with 14 bases between. From germline, CDR1 is SGHDN and CDR2 FVKESK. This CDR3 is CASSQDEVAGYEKLFF. As DNA, the CDR3 is TGTGCCAGCAGCCAAGATGAGGTCGCCGGTTATGAAAAACTGTTTTTT.